The present TCR beta chain was sequenced within a study of T cell responses to AZD1222 COVID-19 vaccine. V was pared by 4 bases and J by 9 bases, with 13 bases between. Germline V gene lookup returns CDR1 LGHDT and CDR2 YNNKEL (reference sequence). This CDR3 region has 13 residues. Generated by immunoSEQ multiplex PCR, the TCRdb table keeps only in-frame clones and is missing some. The sample records about 68,000 clones, about 90% being singletons. Study observations and caveats: Increased Spike-specific TCR breadth and depth were observed after two AZD1222 doses. After the peak T cell response, and only then, were repertoires sampled. White British donors predominated, females outnumbered males, and clonal diversity was possibly underestimated.

This clone occurred a few times. The antigen remains undetermined. Sample: peripheral blood, taken on day 0 of AZD1222 vaccination. V gene TRBV3-1 (or the pseudogene TRBV3-2) combines with J gene TRBJ2-1, with unresolved D. This receptor was identified in an adult in good health. The CDR3 region is CASSLGRFSEQFF. The CDR3 bases are TGTGCCAGCAGCCTAGGACGATTTAGTGAGCAGTTCTTC.